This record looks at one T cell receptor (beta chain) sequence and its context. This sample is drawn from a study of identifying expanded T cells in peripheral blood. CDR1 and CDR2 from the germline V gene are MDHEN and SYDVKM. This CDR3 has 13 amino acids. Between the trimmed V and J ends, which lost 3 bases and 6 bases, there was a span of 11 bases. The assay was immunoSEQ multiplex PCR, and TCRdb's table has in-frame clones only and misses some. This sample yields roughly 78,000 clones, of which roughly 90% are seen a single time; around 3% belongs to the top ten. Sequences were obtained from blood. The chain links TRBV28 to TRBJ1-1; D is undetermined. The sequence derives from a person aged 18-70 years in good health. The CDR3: CASSFSRRSEAFF. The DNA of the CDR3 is TGTGCCAGCAGTTTTTCGCGGAGGTCTGAAGCTTTCTTT.